This entry concerns a single TCR beta chain. Its specificity is not known. Only in-frame clones appear in the TCRdb table, and some are missing; sequencing was by immunoSEQ multiplex PCR. The sample gives about 130,000 clones, more than 70% of which show up once; 1.5% to 1.8% is in the top ten. The V gene's germline CDR1 is SGHTA and CDR2 FQGTGA. There are 18 residues in the CDR3. Between the trimmed V and J ends, which lost 5 bases and 2 bases, there was a span of 25 bases. The source of the sample is a study of T cell responses to AZD1222 COVID-19 vaccine. Study results and caveats: Spike-wide coverage was observed for vaccine-associated CD4 TCRs, with dominant responses at 160-218 and 743-854. Spike-specific TCR breadth rose after two AZD1222 doses, and depth rose as well.

This sequence originates from an adult in good health. This rearrangement joins TRBV7-3 to TRBJ2-7; D may be TRBD2 (5 bases). The specimen was peripheral blood, collected on day 0 of AZD1222 vaccination. CDR3 protein: CASSPLLFGGPLAYEQYF. The CDR3 nucleotides read TGTGCCAGCAGCCCCCTCTTATTCGGCGGGCCGCTCGCCTACGAGCAGTACTTC.